The 13 T cell receptor beta chains below all came from one sample that was sequenced in a study of blood T cell repertoires in COVID-19. Generated by immunoSEQ multiplex PCR, the TCRdb table keeps only in-frame clones and is missing some. In the table there are some 42,000 clones, approximately 88% of which are singletons. Input material: peripheral blood. The receptor set was obtained from a human donor in a cohort sampled during active COVID-19.

V and J are TRBV9 and TRBJ2-5; D uncertain. CDR3 size: 14 residues. V was cut by 0 bases and J by 1 base, with 7 bases left in between. The germline V gene has CDR1 SGDLS and CDR2 YYNGEE. The CDR3 DNA is TGTGCCAGCAGCGTAGGTATGGCCCAAGAGACCCAGTACTTC. The encoded protein is CASSVGMAQETQYF.

The chain recombines TRBV19 with TRBJ1-2; the match to TRBD1 covers 10 bases. V gave up 5 bases and J gave up 8 bases; unmatched junction bases: 8. Germline assignment: CDR1 LNHDA and CDR2 SQIVND (reference sequence). The CDR3 covers 14 residues. CDR3 protein: CASSLDRGLVGYTF. The CDR3 DNA sequence: TGTGCCAGTAGTTTGGACAGGGGGTTAGTCGGCTACACCTTC.

This clone was detected once. The chain links TRBV10-2 to TRBJ2-2, with TRBD1 identical over 8 bases. The trim removed 6 bases at V and 4 bases at J, leaving 7 bases unmatched. The CDR3 length is 15 residues. Germline V lookup: CDR1 WSHSY, CDR2 SAAADI. The CDR3 nucleotides are TGCGCCAGCAGGCAGGGGGCCCGAGGCACCGGGGAGCTGTTTTTT. Protein product: CASRQGARGTGELFF.

The chain has TRBV7-3 and TRBJ2-5; D may be TRBD2 (5 bases). Trimming cost V 6 bases and J 1 base, with 15 bases left between them. The CDR3 is 15 amino acids. The germline CDR1 and CDR2 sequences are SGHTA and FQGTGA. The CDR3 region is CASSRTGSIQETQYF. DNA for the CDR3: TGTGCCAGCAGTAGAACGGGGAGTATCCAAGAGACCCAGTACTTC.

This CDR3 is CASSPAGAGRDTDTQYF. CDR3 bases: TGTGCCAGCAGTCCTGCGGGGGCGGGGAGAGACACAGATACGCAGTATTTT. V and J are TRBV28 and TRBJ2-3, with TRBD2 as a possible D gene (7 bases). Germline loops: CDR1 MDHEN, CDR2 SYDVKM. Deletions cut 5 bases from V and 2 bases from J, with 20 bases between. CDR3 length equals 17 residues.

V is TRBV11-2 and J is TRBJ1-1; a possible D gene is TRBD1 (5 bases). CDR1 and CDR2 (germline): SGHAT, FQNNGV. V dropped 3 bases and J dropped 1 base, with 9 bases sitting between them. The CDR3 sequence is 14 residues long. CDR3 sequence (DNA): TGTGCCAGCAGCTTGGGGCAGAAGAACACTGAAGCTTTCTTT. This encodes CASSLGQKNTEAFF. The entire variable domain, with the rest obtained from reference TRBV11-2 and TRBJ1-1, is as follows: EAGVAQSPRYKIIEKRQSVAFWCNPISGHATLYWYQQILGQGPKLLIQFQNNGVVDDSQLPKDRFSAERLKGVDSTLKIQPAKLEDSAVYLCASSLGQKNTEAFFGQGTRLTVV.

The V gene is TRBV9, the J gene TRBJ2-1; 9 nucleotides align to TRBD2. Germline loops: CDR1 SGDLS, CDR2 YYNGEE. Trimming removed 5 bases from V and 8 bases from J; junction bases left unmatched: 11. The CDR3 runs 15 residues. CDR3 amino acids: CASSPSGKPRDEQFF. CDR3 coding DNA: TGTGCCAGCAGTCCTAGCGGGAAGCCGAGGGATGAGCAGTTCTTC.

The chain employs TRBV19 and TRBJ2-7; TRBD1 matches 8 bases. V gave up 9 bases and J gave up 3 bases; unmatched junction bases: 7. This CDR3 has 13 amino acids. The germline V gene has CDR1 LNHDA and CDR2 SQIVND (reference sequence). The CDR3 here is CASRRDRSYEQYF. CDR3 nucleotides: TGTGCCAGCCGCCGGGACAGGAGCTACGAGCAGTACTTC. Using reference TRBV19 and TRBJ2-7 for the parts outside the CDR3, the full variable domain is DGGITQSPKYLFRKEGQNVTLSCEQNLNHDAMYWYRQDPGQGLRLIYYSQIVNDFQKGDIAEGYSVSREKKESFPLTVTSAQKNPTAFYLCASRRDRSYEQYFGPGTRLTVT.

The rearrangement uses TRBV7-9 and TRBJ2-1; 12 bases line up with TRBD2. J gave up 5 bases and V 5 bases, and 7 bases lay outside the gene matches. Looked up from germline, CDR1 is SEHNR and CDR2 is FQNEAQ (reference sequence). The CDR3 spans 16 residues. The CDR3 loop is CASSRLAGDLHNEQFF. The CDR3 nucleotides read TGTGCCAGCAGCCGACTAGCGGGAGACCTCCACAATGAGCAGTTCTTC.

The rearrangement uses TRBV3-1 (or the pseudogene TRBV3-2) and TRBJ1-1; weak D call: TRBD1 (6 bases). The CDR3 runs 13 residues. Trimming took off 4 bases at V and 1 base at J, with 7 bases between the two ends. Germline-derived CDR1 and CDR2 are LGHDT and YNNKEL (reference sequence). The CDR3 DNA reads as TGTGCCAGCAGCCCGGGACAGAACACTGAAGCTTTCTTT. It encodes CASSPGQNTEAFF.

V gene TRBV30 combines with J gene TRBJ2-3; 12 bases match TRBD2. Germline V gene sequence: CDR1 GTSNPN, CDR2 SVGIG (reference sequence). CDR3 length equals 13 residues. The V and J ends lost 5 bases and 4 bases, in that order; junction bases with no gene match: 1. The CDR3 region is CAWRTSGADTQYF. CDR3 bases: TGTGCCTGGCGGACTAGCGGGGCAGATACGCAGTATTTT.

This chain uses TRBV2 with TRBJ2-5, with 7 bases that match TRBD2. This CDR3 contains 13 residues. V shed 6 bases and J 4 bases; nucleotides not matched to a gene: 5. The germline V gene encodes CDR1 SNHLY and CDR2 FYNNEI. CDR3 DNA sequence: TGTGCCAGCAGAGTGGGACTACCAGAGACCCAGTACTTC. This sequence encodes CASRVGLPETQYF.

The chain has TRBV24-1 and TRBJ2-1; possible D gene TRBD1, 6 bases. This CDR3 has 18 amino acids. Per germline, CDR1 KGHDR and CDR2 SFDVKD. Trimming pared 9 bases from V and 2 bases from J, leaving 25 bases between. The CDR3 region has the DNA TGTGCCACCGCGGACAGATCCGTATTGTGGGGGACCTACAATGAGCAGTTCTTC. It is translated as CATADRSVLWGTYNEQFF.